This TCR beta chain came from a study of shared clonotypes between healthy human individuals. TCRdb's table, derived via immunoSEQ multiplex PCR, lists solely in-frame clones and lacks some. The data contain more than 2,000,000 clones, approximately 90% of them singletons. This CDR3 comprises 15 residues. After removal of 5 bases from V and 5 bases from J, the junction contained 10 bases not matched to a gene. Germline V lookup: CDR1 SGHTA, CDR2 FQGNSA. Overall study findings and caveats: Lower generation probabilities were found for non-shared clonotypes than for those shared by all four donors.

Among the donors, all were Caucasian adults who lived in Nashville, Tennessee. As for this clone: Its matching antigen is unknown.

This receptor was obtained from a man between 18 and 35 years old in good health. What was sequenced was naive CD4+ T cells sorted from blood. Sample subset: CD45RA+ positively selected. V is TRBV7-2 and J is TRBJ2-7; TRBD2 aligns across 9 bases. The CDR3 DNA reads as TGTGCCAGCAGCATTAGCGGGGGCCGGTGGGACGAGCAGTACTTC. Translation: CASSISGGRWDEQYF.